This TCR beta chain was observed in a study of shared clonotypes between healthy human individuals. Study context: The plates for each donor numbered three CD4 naive, three CD4 memory, two CD8 naive and one CD8 memory.

CD45RO-negative cells were positively selected for CCR7, leaving out terminally differentiated effector memory CD45RA+ cells. Sorted subsets were amplified in replicate PCRs using approximately 200 ng DNA, tens of thousands of T cell genomes. This table comes from immunoSEQ multiplex PCR, and its TCRdb copy is limited to in-frame clones, with some not included. The sample consists of nearly 2 million clones, just under 95% of them appearing once. Trimming cost V 2 bases and J 7 bases; bases outside gene matches: 8. Germline V gene sequence: CDR1 MGHRA, CDR2 YSYEKL. This CDR3 comprises 16 residues. Sequencing used naive CD8+ T cells sorted from blood. The receptor comes from a man aged 18 to 30 in good health. The V and J genes are TRBV4-1 and TRBJ1-4, with TRBD1 matching 9 bases. CDR3: CASSQLAGTGSEKLFF. The CDR3 DNA reads as TGCGCCAGCAGCCAACTCGCCGGGACAGGGAGTGAAAAACTGTTTTTT.